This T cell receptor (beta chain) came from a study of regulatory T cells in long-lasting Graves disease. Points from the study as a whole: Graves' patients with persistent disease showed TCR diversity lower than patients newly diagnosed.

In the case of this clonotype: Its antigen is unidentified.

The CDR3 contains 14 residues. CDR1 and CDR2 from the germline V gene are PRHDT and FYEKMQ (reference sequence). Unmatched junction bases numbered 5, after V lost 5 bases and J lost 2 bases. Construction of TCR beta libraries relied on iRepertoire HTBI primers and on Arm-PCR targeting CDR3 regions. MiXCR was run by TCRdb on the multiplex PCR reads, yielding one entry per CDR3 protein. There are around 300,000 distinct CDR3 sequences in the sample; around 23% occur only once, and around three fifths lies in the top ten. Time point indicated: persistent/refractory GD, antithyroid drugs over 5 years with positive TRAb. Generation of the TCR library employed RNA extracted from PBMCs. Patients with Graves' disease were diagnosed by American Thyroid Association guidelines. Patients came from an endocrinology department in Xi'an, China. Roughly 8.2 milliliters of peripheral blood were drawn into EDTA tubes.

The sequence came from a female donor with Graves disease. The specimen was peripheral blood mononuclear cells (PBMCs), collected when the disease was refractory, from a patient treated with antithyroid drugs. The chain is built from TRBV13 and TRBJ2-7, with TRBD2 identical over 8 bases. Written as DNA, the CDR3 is TGTGCCAGCAGCAGTAGCGGGAACCCCTACGAGCAGTACTTC. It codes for CASSSSGNPYEQYF.